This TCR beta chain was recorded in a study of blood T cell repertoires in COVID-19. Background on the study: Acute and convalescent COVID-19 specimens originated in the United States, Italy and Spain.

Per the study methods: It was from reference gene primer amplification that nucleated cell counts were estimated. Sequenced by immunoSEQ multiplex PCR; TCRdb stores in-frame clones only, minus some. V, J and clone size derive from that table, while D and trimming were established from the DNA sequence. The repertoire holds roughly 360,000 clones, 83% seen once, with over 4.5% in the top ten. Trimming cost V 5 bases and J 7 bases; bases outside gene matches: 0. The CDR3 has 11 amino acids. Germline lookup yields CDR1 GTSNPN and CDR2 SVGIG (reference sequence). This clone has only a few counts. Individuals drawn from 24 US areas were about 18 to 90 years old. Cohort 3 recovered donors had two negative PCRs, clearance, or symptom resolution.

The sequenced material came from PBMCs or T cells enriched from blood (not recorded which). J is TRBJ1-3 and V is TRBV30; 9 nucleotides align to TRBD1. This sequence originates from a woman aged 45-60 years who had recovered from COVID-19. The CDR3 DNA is TGTGCCTGGGGACAGGGGAACACCATATATTTT. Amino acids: CAWGQGNTIYF.